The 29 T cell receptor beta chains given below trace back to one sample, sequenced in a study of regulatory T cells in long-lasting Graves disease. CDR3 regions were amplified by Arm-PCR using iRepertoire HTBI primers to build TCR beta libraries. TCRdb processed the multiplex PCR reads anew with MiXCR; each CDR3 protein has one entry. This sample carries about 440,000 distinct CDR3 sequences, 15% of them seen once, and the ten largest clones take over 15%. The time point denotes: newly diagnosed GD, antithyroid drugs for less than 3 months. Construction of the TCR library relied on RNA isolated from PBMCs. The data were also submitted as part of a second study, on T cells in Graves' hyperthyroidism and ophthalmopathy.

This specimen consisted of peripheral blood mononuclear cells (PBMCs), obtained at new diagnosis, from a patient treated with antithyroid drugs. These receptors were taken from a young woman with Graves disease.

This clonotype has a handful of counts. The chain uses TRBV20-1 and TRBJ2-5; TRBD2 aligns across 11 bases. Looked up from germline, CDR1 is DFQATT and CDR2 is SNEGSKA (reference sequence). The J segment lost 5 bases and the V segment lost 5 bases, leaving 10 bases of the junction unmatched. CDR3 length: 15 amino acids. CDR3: CSAQKLAGESETQYF. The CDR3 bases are TGCAGTGCTCAGAAACTAGCGGGAGAGTCGGAGACCCAGTACTTC.

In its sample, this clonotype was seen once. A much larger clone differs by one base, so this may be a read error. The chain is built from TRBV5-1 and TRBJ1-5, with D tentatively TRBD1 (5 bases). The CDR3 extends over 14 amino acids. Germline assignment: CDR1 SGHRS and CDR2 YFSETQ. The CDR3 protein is CASSRGGSQQPRHF. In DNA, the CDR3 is TGTGCCAGCAGCCGTGGGGGGAGCCAGCAGCCCCGGCATTTT.

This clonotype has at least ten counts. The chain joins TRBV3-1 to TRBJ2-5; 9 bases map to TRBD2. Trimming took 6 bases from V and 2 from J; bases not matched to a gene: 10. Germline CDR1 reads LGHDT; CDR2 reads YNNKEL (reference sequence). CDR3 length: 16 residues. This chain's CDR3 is CASRPIPLAGQETQYF. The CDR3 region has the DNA TGTGCCAGCAGGCCTATCCCCCTAGCGGGGCAAGAGACCCAGTACTTC.

The CDR3 coding sequence is TGTGCCAGCAGCTTAGGACAGGCGGCGGGCTACACCTTC. Translating it yields CASSLGQAAGYTF. The chain is built from TRBV7-9 and TRBJ1-2; weak D call: TRBD1 (6 bases). In germline, CDR1 is SEHNR, CDR2 FQNEAQ (reference sequence). Trimming left V 1 base short and J 8 bases short, with 11 bases between. This CDR3 region has 13 residues.

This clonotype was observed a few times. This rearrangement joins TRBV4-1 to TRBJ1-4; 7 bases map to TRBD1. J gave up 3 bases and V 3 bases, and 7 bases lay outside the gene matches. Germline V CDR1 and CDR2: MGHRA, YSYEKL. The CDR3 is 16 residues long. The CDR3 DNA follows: TGCGCCAGCAGCCAGGCCAGGGGGGCTTCTAATGAAAAACTGTTTTTT. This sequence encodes CASSQARGASNEKLFF.

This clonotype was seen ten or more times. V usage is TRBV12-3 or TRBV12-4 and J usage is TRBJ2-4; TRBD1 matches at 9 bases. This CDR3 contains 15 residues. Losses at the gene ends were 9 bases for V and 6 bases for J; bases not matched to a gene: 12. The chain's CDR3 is CASSPDRGAGNIQYF. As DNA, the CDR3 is TGTGCCAGTAGTCCTGACAGGGGGGCTGGAAACATTCAGTACTTC.

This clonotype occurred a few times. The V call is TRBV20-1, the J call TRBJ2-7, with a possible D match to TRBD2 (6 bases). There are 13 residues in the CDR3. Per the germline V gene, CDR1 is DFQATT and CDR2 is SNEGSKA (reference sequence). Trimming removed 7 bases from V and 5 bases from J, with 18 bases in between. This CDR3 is CSGRDGTLDEQYF. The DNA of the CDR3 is TGCAGTGGTCGCGACGGGACTCTTGACGAGCAGTACTTC.

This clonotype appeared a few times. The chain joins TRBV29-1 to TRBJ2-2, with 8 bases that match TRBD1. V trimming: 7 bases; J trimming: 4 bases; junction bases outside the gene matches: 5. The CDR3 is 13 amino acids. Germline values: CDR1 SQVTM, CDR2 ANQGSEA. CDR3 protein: CSARQGSTGELFF. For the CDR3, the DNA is TGCAGCGCCAGACAGGGGTCCACCGGGGAGCTGTTTTTT.

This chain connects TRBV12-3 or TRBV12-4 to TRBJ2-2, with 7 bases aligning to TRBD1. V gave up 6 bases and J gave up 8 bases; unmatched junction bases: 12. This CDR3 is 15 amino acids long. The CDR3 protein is CASRTGQAGAGELFF. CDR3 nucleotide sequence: TGTGCCAGCAGAACAGGACAGGCTGGGGCGGGGGAGCTGTTTTTT.

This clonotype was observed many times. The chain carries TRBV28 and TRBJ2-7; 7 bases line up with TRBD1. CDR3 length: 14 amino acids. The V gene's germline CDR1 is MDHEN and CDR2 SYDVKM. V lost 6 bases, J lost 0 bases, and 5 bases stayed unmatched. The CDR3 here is CASRTGDSSYEQYF. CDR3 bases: TGTGCCAGCAGGACCGGGGACAGCTCCTACGAGCAGTACTTC.

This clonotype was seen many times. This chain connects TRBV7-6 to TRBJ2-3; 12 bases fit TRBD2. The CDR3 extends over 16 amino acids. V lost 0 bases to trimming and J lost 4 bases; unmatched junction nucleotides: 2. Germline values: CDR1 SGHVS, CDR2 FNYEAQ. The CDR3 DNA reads TGTGCCAGCAGCTTAGCACTAGCGGGAGGACCAGATACGCAGTATTTT. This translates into CASSLALAGGPDTQYF.

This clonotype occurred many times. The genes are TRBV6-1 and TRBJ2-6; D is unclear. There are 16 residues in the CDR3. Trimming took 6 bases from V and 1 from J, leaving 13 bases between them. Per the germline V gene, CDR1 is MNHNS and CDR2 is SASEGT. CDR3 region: CASRHQPRSGANVLTF. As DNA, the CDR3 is TGTGCCAGCAGGCATCAACCCAGGTCTGGGGCCAACGTCCTGACTTTC.

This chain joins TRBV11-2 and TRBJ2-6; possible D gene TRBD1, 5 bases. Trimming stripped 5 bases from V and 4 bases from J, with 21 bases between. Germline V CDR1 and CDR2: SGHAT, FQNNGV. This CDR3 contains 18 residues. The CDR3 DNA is TGTGCCAGCAGCCCATTATTGGGGCGGAATAGGGGGGCCAACGTCCTGACTTTC. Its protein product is CASSPLLGRNRGANVLTF.

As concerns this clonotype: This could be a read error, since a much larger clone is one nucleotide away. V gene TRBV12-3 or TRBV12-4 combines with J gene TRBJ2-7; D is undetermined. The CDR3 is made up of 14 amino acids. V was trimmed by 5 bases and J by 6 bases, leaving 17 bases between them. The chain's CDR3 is CASSPPDRATEQYF. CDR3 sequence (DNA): TGTGCCAGCAGTCCACCCGACCGAGCCACCGAGCAGTACTTC.

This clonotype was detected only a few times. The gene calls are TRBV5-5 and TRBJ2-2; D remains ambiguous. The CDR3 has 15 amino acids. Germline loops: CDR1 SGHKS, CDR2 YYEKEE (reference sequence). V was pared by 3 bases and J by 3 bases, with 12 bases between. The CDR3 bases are TGTGCCAGCAGCTGGTTGGGTGTTTACACCGGGGAGCTGTTTTTT. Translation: CASSWLGVYTGELFF.

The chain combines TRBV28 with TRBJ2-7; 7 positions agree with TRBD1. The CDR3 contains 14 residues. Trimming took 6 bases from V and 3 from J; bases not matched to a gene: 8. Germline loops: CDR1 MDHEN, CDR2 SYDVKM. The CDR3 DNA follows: TGTGCCAGCAGCAAAGGACAGGTGCTCTACGAGCAGTACTTC. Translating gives CASSKGQVLYEQYF.

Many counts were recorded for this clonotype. The CDR3 DNA sequence: TGTGCCTGGGGGTCTCTAGCGGGAGGCCTCAATGAGCAGTTCTTC. It yields the protein CAWGSLAGGLNEQFF. This chain links TRBV30 with TRBJ2-1; 11 nucleotides match TRBD2. After removal of 5 bases from V and 6 bases from J, the junction contained 9 bases not matched to a gene. Germline CDR1 reads GTSNPN; CDR2 reads SVGIG (reference sequence). The CDR3 covers 15 residues.

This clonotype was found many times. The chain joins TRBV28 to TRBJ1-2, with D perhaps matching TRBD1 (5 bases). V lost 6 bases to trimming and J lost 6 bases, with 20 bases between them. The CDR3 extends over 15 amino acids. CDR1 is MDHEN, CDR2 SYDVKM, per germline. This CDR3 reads CASSLSRQGGHGYTF. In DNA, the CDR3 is TGTGCCAGCAGCCTGAGTCGGCAGGGAGGACATGGCTACACCTTC.

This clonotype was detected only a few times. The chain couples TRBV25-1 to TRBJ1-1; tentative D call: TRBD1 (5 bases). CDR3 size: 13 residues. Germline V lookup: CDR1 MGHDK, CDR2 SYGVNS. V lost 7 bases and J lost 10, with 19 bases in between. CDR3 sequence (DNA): TGTGCCAGCACCACGAGGGGAGGGTCGCGAGCTTTCTTT. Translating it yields CASTTRGGSRAFF.

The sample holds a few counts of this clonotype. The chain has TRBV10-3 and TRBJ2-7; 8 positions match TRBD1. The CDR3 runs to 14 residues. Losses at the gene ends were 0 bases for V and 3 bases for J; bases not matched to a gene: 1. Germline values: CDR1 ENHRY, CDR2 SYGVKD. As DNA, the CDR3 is TGTGCCATCAGTGAGTCGACAGGGGTCTACGAGCAGTACTTC. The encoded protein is CAISESTGVYEQYF.

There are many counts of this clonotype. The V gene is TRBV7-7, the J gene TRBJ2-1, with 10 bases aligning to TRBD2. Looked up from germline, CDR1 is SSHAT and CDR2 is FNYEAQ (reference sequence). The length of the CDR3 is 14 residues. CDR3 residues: CASALAGARNEQFF. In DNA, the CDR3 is TGTGCTAGCGCTCTAGCGGGAGCGAGGAATGAGCAGTTCTTC.

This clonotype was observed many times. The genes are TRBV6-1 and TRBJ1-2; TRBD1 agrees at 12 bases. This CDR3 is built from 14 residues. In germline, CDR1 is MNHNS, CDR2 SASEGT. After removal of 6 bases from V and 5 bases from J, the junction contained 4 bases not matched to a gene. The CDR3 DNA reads TGTGCCAGCAGAGGGACAGGGGGCGGGTATGGCTACACCTTC. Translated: CASRGTGGGYGYTF.

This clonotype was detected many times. The CDR3 loop reads CASSPGLDTGELFF. In nucleotides, the CDR3 is TGTGCCAGCAGCCCGGGACTAGACACCGGGGAGCTGTTTTTT. The chain uses TRBV4-2 and TRBJ2-2, with 8 bases that match TRBD2. V lost 4 bases, J lost 3 bases, and 1 base stayed unmatched. CDR3 length: 14 amino acids. Germline V gene sequence: CDR1 LGHNA, CDR2 YNFKEQ.

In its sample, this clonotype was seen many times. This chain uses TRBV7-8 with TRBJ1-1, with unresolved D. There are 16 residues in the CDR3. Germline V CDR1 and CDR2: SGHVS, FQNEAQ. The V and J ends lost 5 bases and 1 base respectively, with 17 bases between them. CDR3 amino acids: CASSPAPTPGNTEAFF. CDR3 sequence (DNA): TGTGCCAGCAGCCCCGCCCCCACGCCGGGGAACACTGAAGCTTTCTTT.

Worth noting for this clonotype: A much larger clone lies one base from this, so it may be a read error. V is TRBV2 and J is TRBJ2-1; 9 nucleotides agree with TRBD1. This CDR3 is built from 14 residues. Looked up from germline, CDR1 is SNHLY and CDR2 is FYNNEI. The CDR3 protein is CTSRKQGARNEQFF. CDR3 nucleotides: TGTACCAGCAGGAAACAGGGGGCGAGGAATGAGCAGTTCTTC.

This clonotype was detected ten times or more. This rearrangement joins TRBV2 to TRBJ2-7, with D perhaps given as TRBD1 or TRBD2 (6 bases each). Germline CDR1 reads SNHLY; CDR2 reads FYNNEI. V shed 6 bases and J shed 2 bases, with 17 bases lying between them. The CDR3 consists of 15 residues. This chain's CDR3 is CASRGVQGGTYEQYF. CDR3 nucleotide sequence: TGTGCCAGCAGGGGGGTACAGGGAGGAACCTACGAGCAGTACTTC.

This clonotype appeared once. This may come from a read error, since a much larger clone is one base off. The DNA for the CDR3 is TGTACCAGCAGCTTAAAGGCGCTGAGCTCCTACAATGAGCAGTTCTTC. Translated: CTSSLKALSSYNEQFF. The rearrangement uses TRBV7-9 and TRBJ2-1; D unclear. Germline values: CDR1 SEHNR, CDR2 FQNEAQ (reference sequence). This CDR3 is 16 amino acids long. Full variable domain (remainder filled in from reference TRBV7-9 and TRBJ2-1): DTGVSQNPRHKITKRGQNVTFRCDPISEHNRLYWYRQTLGQGPEFLTYFQNEAQLEKSRLLSDRFSAERPKGSFSTLEIQRTEQGDSAMYLCTSSLKALSSYNEQFFGPGTRLTVL.

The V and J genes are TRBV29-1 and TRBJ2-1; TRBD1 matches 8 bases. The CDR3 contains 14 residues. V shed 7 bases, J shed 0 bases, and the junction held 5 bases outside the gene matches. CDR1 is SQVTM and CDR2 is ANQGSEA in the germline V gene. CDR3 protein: CSASGTGSYNEQFF. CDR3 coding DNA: TGCAGCGCGTCAGGGACAGGCTCCTACAATGAGCAGTTCTTC.

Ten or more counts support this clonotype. CDR3 sequence reads: CASGGQPLGYTF. The DNA for the CDR3 is TGTGCCAGCGGTGGACAGCCTCTAGGCTACACCTTC. The chain combines TRBV6-2 or TRBV6-3 with TRBJ1-2; maybe TRBD1 (6 bases). V lost 8 bases to trimming and J lost 8 bases, with 15 bases between them. The CDR3 length is 12 residues. CDR1 is MNHEY, CDR2 SVGEGT, per germline.